A single T cell receptor (beta chain) is shown here with its context. Trimming cost V 2 bases and J 7 bases; bases outside gene matches: 4. The CDR3 has 14 amino acids. Per germline, CDR1 SNHLY and CDR2 FYNNEI. They built TCR cDNA with 5'RACE template switching, a step that put in a universal primer site and UMIs. One entry per CDR3 protein, called by TCRdb with MiXCR from the 5' RACE reads. Of under 550,000 distinct CDR3 sequences listed, 20% to 25% were seen once; the top ten hold about a sixth. This specimen belongs to a study of T cells after yellow fever vaccination. The source of this sequence is a man between 18 and 29 years old who received the YFV17D yellow fever vaccine. The rearrangement joins TRBV2 to TRBJ1-5; 8 bases line up with TRBD1. This sample comprised PBMCs, obtained less than 25 days after the first yellow fever vaccination. CDR3 in amino acids: CASSENRGEQPQHF. The CDR3, as DNA: TGTGCCAGCAGTGAAAACAGGGGGGAACAGCCCCAGCATTTT.